The 19 T cell receptor beta chains reported below all come from one sample, sequenced in a study of T cells in Graves' hyperthyroidism and ophthalmopathy. RNA transcripts provided the source from which TCR beta CDR3 regions were amplified. A first-round RT-PCR of the TCR CDR3 used the HTBI primer set. TCRdb passed the multiplex PCR reads through MiXCR, listing each CDR3 protein once. This sample has some 400,000 distinct CDR3 sequences, with approximately 19% found just once. Specimen: blood. Receptors were obtained from a woman in her late teens or twenties with Graves' hyperthyroidism.

This clonotype showed up many times. The chain joins TRBV6-4 to TRBJ2-2; D is uncertain. The CDR3 covers 14 residues. V lost 4 bases and J 0 bases, leaving 6 bases between the germline ends. The germline V gene encodes CDR1 MRHNA and CDR2 SNTAGT. This CDR3 reads CASSAGSNTGELFF. The CDR3 DNA follows: TGTGCCAGCAGTGCAGGATCGAACACCGGGGAGCTGTTTTTT.

This clonotype was recorded a few times. The chain links TRBV13 to TRBJ2-7, with 8 bases matching TRBD1. The CDR3 has 16 residues. After removal of 0 bases from V and 3 bases from J, the junction contained 7 bases not matched to a gene. Per germline, CDR1 PRHDT and CDR2 FYEKMQ (reference sequence). The CDR3 protein is CASSLGRGTGVYEQYF. DNA of the CDR3: TGTGCCAGCAGCTTAGGCCGGGGGACAGGAGTCTACGAGCAGTACTTC.

This clonotype was seen ten or more times. This chain uses TRBV28 with TRBJ2-7; TRBD1 agrees at 8 bases. The V segment lost 4 bases and the J segment 6 bases; nucleotides outside the gene matches: 8. CDR3 length: 14 residues. Germline-derived CDR1 and CDR2 are MDHEN and SYDVKM. The CDR3 loop reads CASSSRTGWGEQYF. CDR3 DNA sequence: TGTGCCAGCAGTTCAAGGACAGGGTGGGGCGAGCAGTACTTC.

The table lists this clonotype with a few counts. The chain recombines TRBV18 with TRBJ1-5; D uncertain. The CDR3 covers 16 residues. The germline CDR1 and CDR2 sequences are KGHSH and LQKENI. With 3 bases removed from V and 5 bases from J, the gap between germline ends came to 17 bases. The CDR3 spells CASSPRTTLLDQPQHF. In DNA form, the CDR3 reads TGTGCCAGCTCACCCCGAACGACCCTACTGGATCAGCCCCAGCATTTT.

This clonotype was seen only a few times. The V call is TRBV5-1, the J call TRBJ2-5; TRBD2 aligns across 10 bases. The CDR3 runs to 17 residues. From germline, CDR1 is SGHRS and CDR2 YFSETQ. V shed 5 bases and J 5 bases; nucleotides not matched to a gene: 15. CDR3 loop: CASRIASGGPKWETQYF. The CDR3 region has the DNA TGCGCCAGCAGGATCGCTAGCGGGGGTCCCAAGTGGGAGACCCAGTACTTC.

This clonotype was counted ten times or more. The gene calls are TRBV7-2 and TRBJ2-3, with D hard to call. V shed 4 bases and J shed 2 bases, with 4 bases lying between them. From germline, CDR1 is SGHTA and CDR2 FQGNSA. CDR3 length: 12 residues. The CDR3 region is CASSSYTDTQYF. CDR3 coding DNA: TGTGCCAGCAGCTCGTACACAGATACGCAGTATTTT.

This clonotype was picked up many times. The rearrangement joins TRBV18 to TRBJ2-5; D might be TRBD2 (6 bases). Trimming removed 0 bases from V and 5 bases from J, with 13 bases in between. The V gene's germline CDR1 is KGHSH and CDR2 LQKENI. This CDR3 is built from 15 residues. The CDR3 DNA is TGTGCCAGCTCACCACCGGTGGGGGGTCAGGAGACCCAGTACTTC. Translating gives CASSPPVGGQETQYF.

This clonotype was counted many times. The J gene is TRBJ2-7, the V gene TRBV19; weak D call: TRBD1 (5 bases). With 5 bases removed from V and 0 bases from J, the gap between germline ends came to 14 bases. The CDR3 spans 15 residues. In germline, CDR1 is LNHDA, CDR2 SQIVND (reference sequence). CDR3 in DNA: TGTGCCAGTAGTGAACAGGCGACCCCCTCCTACGAGCAGTACTTC. It translates to CASSEQATPSYEQYF.

This clonotype came up many times. The rearrangement joins TRBV27 to TRBJ2-7; D is undetermined. The CDR3 extends over 12 amino acids. The germline V gene encodes CDR1 MNHEY and CDR2 SMNVEV (reference sequence). V lost 0 bases and J 10 bases, leaving 10 bases between the germline ends. CDR3 in DNA: TGTGCCAGCAGTTTATCTGGTGGGCGACAGTACTTC. It yields the protein CASSLSGGRQYF.

There are many counts of this clonotype. V is TRBV20-1 and J is TRBJ2-7, with unresolved D. V was clipped by 7 bases and J by 2 bases, with 12 bases between them. The germline V gene encodes CDR1 DFQATT and CDR2 SNEGSKA (reference sequence). This CDR3 comprises 12 residues. The DNA of the CDR3 is TGCAGTGTTACTGTCGACGCCTACGAGCAGTACTTC. Amino acids: CSVTVDAYEQYF.

Ten or more counts support this clonotype. The V call is TRBV3-1, the J call TRBJ2-7; D not resolved. Germline CDR1 LGHDT, CDR2 YNNKEL (reference sequence). The CDR3 length is 13 residues. V lost 4 bases and J 4 bases, leaving 11 bases between the germline ends. The CDR3 spells CASSPNRVYEQYF. The CDR3 DNA sequence: TGTGCCAGCAGCCCTAATAGGGTGTACGAGCAGTACTTC.

This clonotype was detected many times. This sequence joins TRBV2 and TRBJ1-2; tentative D call: TRBD1 (5 bases). The CDR3 length is 13 residues. V lost 6 bases and J lost 7, with 15 bases in between. The germline V gene encodes CDR1 SNHLY and CDR2 FYNNEI. CDR3 DNA sequence: TGTGCCAGCAGCCTAGACCAGGGAAGTGGCTACACCTTC. Translating gives CASSLDQGSGYTF.

This clonotype was recorded a few times. V is TRBV7-9 and J is TRBJ1-5, with a tentative D call TRBD1 (6 bases). This CDR3 is built from 15 residues. The ends were cut back, 5 bases at V and 3 bases at J, with 14 bases in the middle. Germline CDR1 and CDR2: SEHNR and FQNEAQ (reference sequence). The CDR3 spells CASSPIGGVNQPQHF. For the CDR3, the DNA is TGTGCCAGCAGCCCAATCGGGGGCGTCAATCAGCCCCAGCATTTT. The complete variable domain, with remaining parts taken from reference TRBV7-9 and TRBJ1-5, reads DTGVSQNPRHKITKRGQNVTFRCDPISEHNRLYWYRQTLGQGPEFLTYFQNEAQLEKSRLLSDRFSAERPKGSFSTLEIQRTEQGDSAMYLCASSPIGGVNQPQHFGDGTRLSIL.

This clonotype was picked up many times. The chain carries TRBV18 and TRBJ1-1, with D unresolved. The CDR3 totals 15 residues. Germline V gene lookup returns CDR1 KGHSH and CDR2 LQKENI. V was pared by 0 bases and J by 4 bases, with 12 bases between. CDR3 amino acids: CASSPPGFSGTEAFF. Here the CDR3 DNA reads TGTGCCAGCTCACCACCGGGATTTAGCGGCACTGAAGCTTTCTTT.

This clonotype was recorded at least ten times. The chain recombines TRBV27 with TRBJ1-5, with D possibly matching TRBD1 (5 bases). V was trimmed by 2 bases and J by 9 bases, leaving 17 bases between them. Germline V gene lookup returns CDR1 MNHEY and CDR2 SMNVEV (reference sequence). The CDR3 is 15 residues long. The CDR3 nucleotides read TGTGCCAGCAGTTTAACTCAGGGAGGGACCAGGCCCCAGCATTTT. This gives the protein CASSLTQGGTRPQHF.

The sample holds many counts of this clonotype. V is TRBV20-1 and J is TRBJ1-3; 10 positions match TRBD1. CDR1 and CDR2 (germline): DFQATT, SNEGSKA (reference sequence). V lost 4 bases, J lost 0 bases, and 3 bases stayed unmatched. The CDR3 consists of 15 residues. CDR3 DNA: TGCAGTGCTACGACAGGGGGCTCCTCTGGAAACACCATATATTTT. As protein: CSATTGGSSGNTIYF.

This clonotype was seen ten or more times. The V call is TRBV29-1, the J call TRBJ1-2; D unresolved. Trimming took off 8 bases at V and 8 bases at J, with 18 bases between the two ends. This CDR3 has 12 residues. The V gene's germline CDR1 is SQVTM and CDR2 ANQGSEA. The CDR3 loop is CSSQTDNWGYTF. CDR3 bases: TGCAGCTCCCAGACTGATAATTGGGGCTACACCTTC.

J is TRBJ2-5 and V is TRBV9; D possibly corresponds to TRBD2 (5 bases). The V and J ends lost 4 bases and 13 bases respectively, with 17 bases between them. Germline V gene lookup returns CDR1 SGDLS and CDR2 YYNGEE. The CDR3 covers 12 residues. The DNA of the CDR3 is TGTGCCAGCAGCTTCAAGGAGGAGATTCTGTACTTC. Its protein is CASSFKEEILYF.

The chain couples TRBV24-1 to TRBJ2-2, with 8 nucleotides matching TRBD1. V lost 8 bases and J lost 3; bases outside the gene matches: 1. The CDR3 totals 13 residues. Germline V lookup: CDR1 KGHDR, CDR2 SFDVKD. Here the CDR3 reads CATMGQDTGELFF. In nucleotides, the CDR3 is TGTGCCACCATGGGACAGGACACCGGGGAGCTGTTTTTT.